This T cell receptor (beta chain) was captured in a study of blood T cell repertoires in COVID-19. The wider study: Samples of COVID-19 (acute and convalescent) were obtained from the United States, Italy and Spain. In each case, the material was cDNA or gDNA derived from T cells, B-cell-depleted T cells, or PBMCs.

Assay: immunoSEQ multiplex PCR; the TCRdb copy retains only in-frame clones and omits some. The sample has about 140,000 clones; about 80% are singletons. Per germline, CDR1 SGHRS and CDR2 YFSETQ. This CDR3 has 15 amino acids. Trimming took 7 bases from V and 1 from J, leaving 17 bases between them. The chain recombines TRBV5-1 with TRBJ2-5, with D possibly matching TRBD2 (6 bases). Sequenced sample: peripheral blood. The TCR sequence derives from an elderly woman in a cohort sampled during active or convalescent COVID-19. This CDR3 reads CASGPSAGSQETQYF. In nucleotides, the CDR3 is TGCGCCAGCGGGCCTTCTGCGGGGTCCCAAGAGACCCAGTACTTC.